What follows are 26 T cell receptor beta chains derived from one specimen sequenced in a study of shared clonotypes between healthy human individuals. Naive CD8 cells were CD45RO-negative, positively selected for CCR7, excluding terminally differentiated effector memory CD45RA+ cells. The data were produced by immunoSEQ multiplex PCR, yet TCRdb's version contains in-frame clones alone and is incomplete. The table lists hundreds of thousands of clones, more than 85% of them singletons. Sequenced sample: naive CD8+ T cells sorted from blood. These receptors all come from a man aged 30-40 years in good health.

The rearrangement joins TRBV29-1 to TRBJ2-5, with 8 bases identical to TRBD2. Germline CDR1 reads SQVTM; CDR2 reads ANQGSEA. There are 17 residues in the CDR3. J lost 4 bases, V lost 3 bases, and 16 bases had no gene match. CDR3 loop: CSVDGLAGPEGGETQYF. Here the CDR3 DNA reads TGCAGCGTTGATGGATTAGCGGGACCCGAGGGAGGAGAGACCCAGTACTTC.

The chain couples TRBV28 to TRBJ2-2, with 9 bases lining up with TRBD1. The germline gives CDR1 MDHEN, CDR2 SYDVKM. V gave up 6 bases and J gave up 13 bases; unmatched junction bases: 15. This CDR3 region has 15 residues. Written as DNA, the CDR3 is TGTGCCAGCAGCTTTAGGGACAGGGCCCCAAGAGTGCTGTTTTTT. Its protein product is CASSFRDRAPRVLFF.

The rearrangement joins TRBV11-2 to TRBJ2-3, with 12 bases lining up with TRBD2. Germline V gives CDR1 SGHAT, CDR2 FQNNGV. After removal of 10 bases from V and 2 bases from J, the junction contained 10 bases not matched to a gene. The CDR3 spans 16 residues. Written as DNA, the CDR3 is TGTGCCACTAAACTCGGACTAGCGGGGACCACAGATACGCAGTATTTT. It yields the protein CATKLGLAGTTDTQYF.

The chain is built from TRBV4-1 and TRBJ2-1; TRBD2 aligns across 7 bases. The CDR3 length is 14 residues. Per the germline V gene, CDR1 is MGHRA and CDR2 is YSYEKL. The junction had 4 bases not matched to a gene; V was cut back by 4 bases and J by 4 bases. The CDR3 sequence is CASSPRERYNEQFF. CDR3 in DNA: TGCGCCAGCAGCCCGCGGGAGCGGTACAATGAGCAGTTCTTC.

The chain is built from TRBV27 and TRBJ2-7; D is possibly TRBD1 (5 bases). CDR3 size: 14 residues. The V gene's germline CDR1 is MNHEY and CDR2 SMNVEV (reference sequence). V was trimmed by 6 bases and J by 5 bases, leaving 17 bases between them. The DNA of the CDR3 is TGTGCCAGCAGCCGCCGGGCAAAGGGGCACGAGCAGTACTTC. Its protein product is CASSRRAKGHEQYF.

The chain carries TRBV25-1 and TRBJ1-4; 7 nucleotides agree with TRBD1. Losses at the gene ends were 4 bases for V and 8 bases for J; bases not matched to a gene: 4. CDR1 and CDR2 from the germline V gene are MGHDK and SYGVNS. The CDR3 sequence is 13 residues long. CDR3 sequence reads: CASSGQGREKLFF. CDR3 coding DNA: TGTGCCAGCAGTGGACAGGGAAGGGAAAAACTGTTTTTT.

V is TRBV4-2 and J is TRBJ2-7, with 13 nucleotides matching TRBD2. The CDR3 runs to 16 residues. The germline gives CDR1 LGHNA, CDR2 YNFKEQ. Trimming took 1 base from V and 3 from J; bases not matched to a gene: 3. As DNA, the CDR3 is TGTGCCAGCAGCCAAGGGGGACTAGCGGGATTCTACGAGCAGTACTTC. The encoded protein is CASSQGGLAGFYEQYF.

This CDR3 reads CASSVALGDGTEAFF. For the CDR3, the DNA is TGTGCCAGCAGCGTAGCCCTCGGCGACGGGACTGAAGCTTTCTTT. The V and J genes are TRBV9 and TRBJ1-1; the D is unclear. Trimming shortened V by 0 bases and J by 5 bases, and 14 bases separated the two germline ends. Germline V gene sequence: CDR1 SGDLS, CDR2 YYNGEE. This CDR3 is built from 15 residues.

The J gene is TRBJ2-7, the V gene TRBV2; perhaps D is TRBD1 or TRBD2 (6 bases each). The germline V gene has CDR1 SNHLY and CDR2 FYNNEI. The CDR3 is 13 amino acids. V gave up 8 bases and J gave up 4 bases, with 15 bases separating them. Here the CDR3 reads CASGGGRGYEQYF. DNA for the CDR3: TGTGCCAGCGGAGGGGGGCGAGGGTACGAGCAGTACTTC. The full variable domain, with the rest looked up from reference TRBV2 and TRBJ2-7, is EPEVTQTPSHQVTQMGQEVILRCVPISNHLYFYWYRQILGQKVEFLVSFYNNEISEKSEIFDDQFSVERPDGSNFTLKIRSTKLEDSAMYFCASGGGRGYEQYFGPGTRLTVT.

The rearrangement joins TRBV6-5 to TRBJ2-5; the D gene is possibly TRBD2 (6 bases). Trimming cost V 6 bases and J 2 bases, with 16 bases left between them. The germline gives CDR1 MNHEY, CDR2 SVGAGI. This CDR3 is built from 15 residues. The DNA for the CDR3 is TGTGCCAGCAGCCCGGTGGGGGGATTACAAGAGACCCAGTACTTC. Its protein product is CASSPVGGLQETQYF.

In nucleotides, the CDR3 is TGTGCCAGCAGTTTACTCTCGGAGTCTGGGGCCAACGTCCTGACTTTC. Protein sequence: CASSLLSESGANVLTF. The rearrangement uses TRBV27 and TRBJ2-6, with no clear D. V lost 2 bases and J 1 base, leaving 9 bases between the germline ends. Germline CDR1 reads MNHEY; CDR2 reads SMNVEV (reference sequence). This CDR3 has 16 residues.

The V call is TRBV7-9, the J call TRBJ2-3, with D unresolved. The germline V and J ends were trimmed by 5 bases and 2 bases, with 17 bases remaining between them. CDR3 length: 16 amino acids. CDR1 SEHNR and CDR2 FQNEAQ come from the germline V gene (reference sequence). CDR3 nucleotides: TGTGCCAGCAGCCCCCAACAGAACTGGATCACAGATACGCAGTATTTT. Translated, it gives CASSPQQNWITDTQYF.

The gene calls are TRBV15 and TRBJ2-1; TRBD1 matches 9 bases. J gave up 7 bases and V 0 bases, and 4 bases lay outside the gene matches. The CDR3 is 15 residues long. Germline loops: CDR1 LNHNV, CDR2 YYDKDF (reference sequence). The CDR3 nucleotides read TGTGCCACCAGCAGAGATCGTGGGACAGGGAATGAGCAGTTCTTC. This sequence encodes CATSRDRGTGNEQFF.

This clone was picked up one time. This rearrangement joins TRBV7-6 to TRBJ2-5, with D uncertain. The length of the CDR3 is 13 residues. Germline V CDR1 and CDR2: SGHVS, FNYEAQ. V was pared by 4 bases and J by 3 bases, with 9 bases between. The CDR3 coding sequence is TGTGCCAGCAGCTCTGCGGCAGAAGAGACCCAGTACTTC. This encodes CASSSAAEETQYF.

The chain uses TRBV19 and TRBJ2-7, with D hard to call. The CDR3 sequence is 13 residues long. V shed 0 bases and J shed 4 bases, with 7 bases lying between them. Germline CDR1 LNHDA, CDR2 SQIVND (reference sequence). CDR3 residues: CASSIDALYEQYF. CDR3 nucleotide sequence: TGTGCCAGTAGTATAGATGCGCTATACGAGCAGTACTTC.

The chain has TRBV5-1 and TRBJ2-7; D is possibly TRBD1 (5 bases). Germline CDR1 is SGHRS and CDR2 is YFSETQ. The CDR3 has 14 amino acids. V was trimmed by 2 bases and J by 5 bases, leaving 14 bases between them. In nucleotides, the CDR3 is TGCGCCAGCAGCTTTTTGCCAGGGAAGGACGAGCAGTACTTC. This encodes CASSFLPGKDEQYF.

The chain employs TRBV28 and TRBJ2-2; TRBD1 matches 8 bases. The germline gives CDR1 MDHEN, CDR2 SYDVKM. The CDR3 is 16 amino acids. Unmatched junction bases numbered 10, after V lost 5 bases and J lost 5 bases. The CDR3 protein is CASSPRTGSGTGELFF. CDR3 DNA sequence: TGTGCCAGCAGTCCCAGGACAGGGTCGGGTACCGGGGAGCTGTTTTTT.

This sequence joins TRBV14 and TRBJ2-7; perhaps D is TRBD1 or TRBD2 (5 bases each). This CDR3 has 14 residues. Trimming left V 1 base short and J 1 base short, with 8 bases between. Germline V gene data show CDR1 as SGHDN and CDR2 as FVKESK. The CDR3 DNA reads as TGTGCCAGCAGCCAAGCGGGACGGTCCTACGAGCAGTACTTC. Encoded protein: CASSQAGRSYEQYF.

The chain is built from TRBV4-3 and TRBJ2-3, with TRBD2 matching over 10 bases. CDR3 length: 16 residues. V shed 0 bases and J 4 bases; nucleotides not matched to a gene: 4. Germline loops: CDR1 LGHNA, CDR2 YSLEER. The CDR3 DNA reads TGCGCCAGCAGCCAAGAACTAGCGGGAACTCCAGATACGCAGTATTTT. Translation gives CASSQELAGTPDTQYF.

The chain combines TRBV11-1 with TRBJ2-1; a possible D gene is TRBD2 (5 bases). V dropped 1 base and J dropped 10 bases, with 11 bases sitting between them. The CDR3 length is 13 residues. Germline V gene lookup returns CDR1 SGHAT and CDR2 FQDESV (reference sequence). CDR3 protein: CASSLGGILEQFF. The CDR3 DNA reads as TGTGCCAGCAGCTTAGGAGGGATCCTCGAGCAGTTCTTC.

This clone has just one count. This chain uses TRBV10-2 with TRBJ2-4, with 10 bases matching TRBD1. Germline lookup yields CDR1 WSHSY and CDR2 SAAADI. Trimming took 6 bases from V and 1 from J; bases not matched to a gene: 12. This CDR3 is built from 18 residues. CDR3 region: CASRGTGVHWMAKNIQYF. The DNA for the CDR3 is TGCGCCAGCAGAGGGACAGGGGTTCATTGGATGGCCAAAAACATTCAGTACTTC.

V usage is TRBV5-1 and J usage is TRBJ2-5, with D uncertain. There are 14 residues in the CDR3. From germline, CDR1 is SGHRS and CDR2 YFSETQ. V lost 6 bases, J lost 2 bases, and 14 bases lay in between. The CDR3 bases are TGCGCCAGCAACGAATTCGGTCAACAAGAGACCCAGTACTTC. It codes for CASNEFGQQETQYF.

The J gene is TRBJ2-3, the V gene TRBV11-3; D unresolved. V lost 5 bases, J lost 4 bases, and 10 bases lay in between. CDR1 and CDR2 (germline): SGHNT, YENEEA. This CDR3 is 13 amino acids long. The CDR3, as DNA: TGTGCCAGCAGCCGCTGGGTATCAGATACGCAGTATTTT. It specifies CASSRWVSDTQYF.

V is TRBV5-1 and J is TRBJ2-1; 7 nucleotides match TRBD2. V lost 4 bases to trimming and J lost 8 bases; unmatched junction nucleotides: 12. In germline, CDR1 is SGHRS, CDR2 YFSETQ. This CDR3 has 15 residues. The CDR3 sequence is CASSHATGGIDEQFF. In DNA form, the CDR3 reads TGCGCCAGCAGCCATGCGACGGGAGGCATCGATGAGCAGTTCTTC.

As concerns this clone: Within the sample, other DNA sequences also encode this same CDR3. The chain recombines TRBV27 with TRBJ1-1; 8 bases are shared with TRBD1. CDR1 and CDR2 (germline): MNHEY, SMNVEV (reference sequence). The CDR3 spans 14 residues. V trimming: 5 bases; J trimming: 1 base; junction bases outside the gene matches: 3. The CDR3 DNA reads as TGTGCCAGCAGTCCAGGGACAGGGAACACTGAAGCTTTCTTT. It codes for CASSPGTGNTEAFF.

This chain connects TRBV7-9 to TRBJ2-3; D remains unclear. CDR3 length: 15 amino acids. CDR1 is SEHNR and CDR2 is FQNEAQ in the germline V gene (reference sequence). V lost 5 bases to trimming and J lost 2 bases, with 14 bases between them. The CDR3 nucleotides are TGTGCCAGCAGCATGCCCCTCCTCAACACAGATACGCAGTATTTT. Residues: CASSMPLLNTDTQYF.